This TCR beta chain came from a study of T-cell memory formation after mild COVID-19. Study-wide background: Largely, the TCR clusters proved donor specific. Study results and caveats: Still unconfirmed is whether the second-wave clones peaking on day 37 recognized SARS-CoV-2.

The CDR3 contains 16 residues. Germline values: CDR1 KGHDR, CDR2 SFDVKD. Comments on this clonotype: What it binds is not known. A junction boundary mismatches the germline segment, possibly from a read error.

One entry per CDR3 protein results from TCRdb running MiXCR on the 5' RACE reads. Of just under 150,000 distinct CDR3 sequences in the sample, about 5.7% were seen once. The sequence derives from an adult woman who had mild COVID-19 (a few samples of this study predate the infection). Cell type and time point are not known. The V and J genes are TRBV24-1 and TRBJ2-2, with a possible D match to TRBD2 (6 bases). Input material: PBMCs or a T cell subset sorted from them (not recorded which). CDR3 sequence: CATSDLGGTNTWELFF. In nucleotides, the CDR3 is TGTGCCACCAGTGATTTGGGGGGGACGAACACCTGGGAGCTGTTTTTT.